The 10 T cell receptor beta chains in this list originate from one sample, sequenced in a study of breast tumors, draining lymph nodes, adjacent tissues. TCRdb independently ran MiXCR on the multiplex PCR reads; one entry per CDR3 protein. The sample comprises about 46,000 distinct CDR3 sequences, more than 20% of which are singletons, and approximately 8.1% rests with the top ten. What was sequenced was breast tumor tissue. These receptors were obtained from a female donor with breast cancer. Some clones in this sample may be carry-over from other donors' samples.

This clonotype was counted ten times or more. CDR3 bases: TGTGCCAGCAGCCAAGATTGGGCGGCCTATGGCTACACCTTC. The encoded protein is CASSQDWAAYGYTF. This sequence joins TRBV3-1 and TRBJ1-2; D call uncertain. With 0 bases removed from V and 4 bases from J, the gap between germline ends came to 9 bases. Germline lookup yields CDR1 LGHDT and CDR2 YNNKEL (reference sequence). This CDR3 has 14 residues.

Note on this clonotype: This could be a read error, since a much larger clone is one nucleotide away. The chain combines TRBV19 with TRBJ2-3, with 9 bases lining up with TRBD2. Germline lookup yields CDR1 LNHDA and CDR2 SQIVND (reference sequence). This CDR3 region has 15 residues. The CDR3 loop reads CASSSTSGSTGTQYF. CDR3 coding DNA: TGTGCCAGTAGTTCCACTAGCGGGTCTACAGGTACGCAGTATTTT.

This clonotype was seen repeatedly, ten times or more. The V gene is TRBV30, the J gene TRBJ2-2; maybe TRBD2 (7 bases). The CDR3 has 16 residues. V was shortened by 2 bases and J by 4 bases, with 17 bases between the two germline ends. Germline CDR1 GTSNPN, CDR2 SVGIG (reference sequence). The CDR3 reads CAWSSGTYYGTGELFF. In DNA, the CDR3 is TGTGCCTGGAGTAGCGGGACATATTATGGCACCGGGGAGCTGTTTTTT.

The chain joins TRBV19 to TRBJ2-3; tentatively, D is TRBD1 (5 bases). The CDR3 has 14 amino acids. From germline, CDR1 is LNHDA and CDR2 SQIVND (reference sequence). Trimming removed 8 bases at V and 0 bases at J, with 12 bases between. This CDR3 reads CASSLRQSTDTQYF. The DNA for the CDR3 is TGTGCCAGTTCATTACGACAGAGCACAGATACGCAGTATTTT. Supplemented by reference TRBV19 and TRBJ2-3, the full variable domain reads DGGITQSPKYLFRKEGQNVTLSCEQNLNHDAMYWYRQDPGQGLRLIYYSQIVNDFQKGDIAEGYSVSREKKESFPLTVTSAQKNPTAFYLCASSLRQSTDTQYFGPGTRLTVL.

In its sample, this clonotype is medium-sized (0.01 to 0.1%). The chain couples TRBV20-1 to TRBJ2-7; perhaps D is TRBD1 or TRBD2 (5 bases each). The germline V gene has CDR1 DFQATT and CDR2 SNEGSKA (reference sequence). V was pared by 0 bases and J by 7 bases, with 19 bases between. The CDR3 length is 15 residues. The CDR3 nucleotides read TGCAGTGCTAGAGATCCGGGGTGGGGCCTGGGGGAGCAGTACTTC. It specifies CSARDPGWGLGEQYF.

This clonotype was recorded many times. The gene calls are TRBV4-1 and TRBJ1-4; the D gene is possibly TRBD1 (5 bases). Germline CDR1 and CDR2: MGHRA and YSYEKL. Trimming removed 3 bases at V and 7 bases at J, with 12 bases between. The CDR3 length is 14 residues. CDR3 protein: CASSQLGAGEKLFF. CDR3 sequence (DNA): TGCGCCAGCAGCCAGTTAGGGGCTGGTGAAAAACTGTTTTTT.

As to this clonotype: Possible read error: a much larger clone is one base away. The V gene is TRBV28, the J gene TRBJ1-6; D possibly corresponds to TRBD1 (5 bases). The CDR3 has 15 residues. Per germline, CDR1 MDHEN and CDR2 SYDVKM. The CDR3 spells CASSFKGLRTSPLRF. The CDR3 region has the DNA TGTGCCAGCAGCTTCAAGGGCTTGAGGACATCACCCCTCCGCTTT. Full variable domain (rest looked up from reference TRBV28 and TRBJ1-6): DVKVTQSSRYLVKRTGEKVFLECVQDMDHENMFWYRQDPGLGLRLIYFSYDVKMKEKGDIPEGYSVSREKKERFSLILESASTNQTSMYLCASSFKGLRTSPLRFGNGTRLTVT.

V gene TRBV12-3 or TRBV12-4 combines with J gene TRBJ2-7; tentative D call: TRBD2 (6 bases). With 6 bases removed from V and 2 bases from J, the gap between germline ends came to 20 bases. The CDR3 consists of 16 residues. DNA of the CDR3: TGTGCCAGCAGCAGGTTATGGCGGGATGTCACCTACGAGCAGTACTTC. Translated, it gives CASSRLWRDVTYEQYF.

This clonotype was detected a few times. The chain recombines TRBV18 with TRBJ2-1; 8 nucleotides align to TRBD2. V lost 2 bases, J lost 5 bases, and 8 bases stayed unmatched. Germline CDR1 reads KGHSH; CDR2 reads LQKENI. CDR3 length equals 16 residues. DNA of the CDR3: TGTGCCAGCTCACCAGCTACCGGGGGGGGGAACAATGAGCAGTTCTTC. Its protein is CASSPATGGGNNEQFF.

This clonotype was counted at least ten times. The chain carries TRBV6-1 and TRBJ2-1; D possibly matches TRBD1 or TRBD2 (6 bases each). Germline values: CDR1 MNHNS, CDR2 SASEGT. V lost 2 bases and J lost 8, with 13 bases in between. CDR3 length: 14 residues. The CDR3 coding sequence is TGTGCCAGCAGTGAATGGGGGGCAAACGATGAGCAGTTCTTC. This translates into CASSEWGANDEQFF.